A selection of T cell receptor beta chains follows, all from one sample in a study of control samples from healthy donors and cancer patients. The repertoire was sequenced with immunoSEQ multiplex PCR; TCRdb's copy has only in-frame clones and lacks some. The sample includes about 65,000 clones, less than 95% of them seen just once. Sample: PBMCs. These receptor sequences come from a woman aged 50 to 60 with colorectal cancer. The CDR3 runs from the conserved cysteine through the conserved F or W. The order of the fields is V gene, CDR3 length, clone size, J gene, D gene, CDR3 protein, CDR3 DNA. D genes are given only for firm matches. Expanded clones get a size class; other rows say once, few or many, or leave the size out.

v_gene: TRBV9; len: 15; abundance: once; j_gene: TRBJ2-2; d_gene: TRBD1; CDR3aa: CASSVVDRDTGELFF; CDR3nt: TGTGCCAGCAGCGTAGTGGACAGGGACACCGGGGAGCTGTTTTTT
v_gene: TRBV19; len: 13; abundance: -; j_gene: TRBJ1-6; d_gene: -; CDR3aa: CASSIGPNSPLHF; CDR3nt: TGTGCCAGTAGTATAGGACCGAATTCACCCCTCCACTTT
v_gene: TRBV6-5; len: 13; abundance: -; j_gene: TRBJ2-7; d_gene: -; CDR3aa: CASTPGLGYEQYF; CDR3nt: TGTGCCAGCACACCCGGACTGGGCTACGAGCAGTACTTC
v_gene: TRBV6-5; len: 12; abundance: -; j_gene: TRBJ2-2; d_gene: -; CDR3aa: CASSSPVGELFF; CDR3nt: TGTGCCAGCAGTTCTCCCGTCGGGGAGCTGTTTTTT
v_gene: TRBV9; len: 15; abundance: -; j_gene: TRBJ2-7; d_gene: -; CDR3aa: CASSVAAGSAYEQYF; CDR3nt: TGTGCCAGCAGCGTAGCGGCGGGGAGCGCCTACGAGCAGTACTTC
v_gene: TRBV3-1/TRBV3-2; len: 16; abundance: few; j_gene: TRBJ2-5; d_gene: TRBD2; CDR3aa: CASSPGTSSDRETQYF; CDR3nt: TGTGCCAGCAGCCCAGGGACTAGTTCCGATAGAGAGACCCAGTACTTC
v_gene: TRBV6-6; len: 16; abundance: -; j_gene: TRBJ1-2; d_gene: -; CDR3aa: CASGGPGDQTNYGYTF; CDR3nt: TGTGCCAGCGGGGGCCCAGGGGACCAAACTAACTATGGCTACACCTTC
v_gene: TRBV6-2/TRBV6-3; len: 14; abundance: -; j_gene: TRBJ2-5; d_gene: TRBD2; CDR3aa: CASSDSGSLETQYF; CDR3nt: TGTGCCAGCAGTGATAGCGGGAGTTTAGAGACCCAGTACTTC
v_gene: TRBV5-8; len: 13; abundance: -; j_gene: TRBJ2-5; d_gene: -; CDR3aa: CASSSFSQETQYF; CDR3nt: TGTGCCAGCAGCTCCTTTAGCCAAGAGACCCAGTACTTC
v_gene: TRBV9; len: 16; abundance: -; j_gene: TRBJ2-2; d_gene: -; CDR3aa: CASSQSGLTNTGELFF; CDR3nt: TGTGCCAGCAGTCAATCGGGACTGACTAACACCGGGGAGCTGTTTTTT
v_gene: TRBV5-6; len: 16; abundance: -; j_gene: TRBJ2-3; d_gene: TRBD2; CDR3aa: CASSLPSGGRPDTQYF; CDR3nt: TGTGCCAGCAGCTTGCCTAGCGGGGGGAGGCCAGATACGCAGTATTTT
v_gene: TRBV5-4; len: 13; abundance: -; j_gene: TRBJ1-2; d_gene: -; CDR3aa: CASSLNREDGYTF; CDR3nt: TGTGCCAGCAGCCTGAACAGGGAGGATGGCTACACCTTC
v_gene: TRBV5-1; len: 14; abundance: -; j_gene: TRBJ2-2; d_gene: -; CDR3aa: CASSLSSYTGELFF; CDR3nt: TGCGCCAGCAGCTTGTCCAGCTACACCGGGGAGCTGTTTTTT
v_gene: TRBV19; len: 16; abundance: -; j_gene: TRBJ2-2; d_gene: TRBD1; CDR3aa: CASSIQGQGNSGELFF; CDR3nt: TGTGCCAGTAGTATACAGGGACAGGGAAATTCCGGGGAGCTGTTTTTT
v_gene: TRBV18; len: 15; abundance: few; j_gene: TRBJ2-1; d_gene: -; CDR3aa: CASSPQAVTYNEQFF; CDR3nt: TGTGCCAGCTCACCACAGGCGGTCACCTACAATGAGCAGTTCTTC
v_gene: TRBV7-9; len: 18; abundance: -; j_gene: TRBJ2-6; d_gene: TRBD1; CDR3aa: CASSLAGTVSSGANVLTF; CDR3nt: TGTGCCAGCAGCTTAGCGGGGACAGTGAGCTCTGGGGCCAACGTCCTGACTTTC
v_gene: TRBV5-1; len: 15; abundance: once; j_gene: TRBJ2-3; d_gene: -; CDR3aa: CASSLGGSPVDTQYF; CDR3nt: TGCGCCAGCAGCTTAGGTGGGAGTCCGGTAGATACGCAGTATTTT
v_gene: TRBV14; len: 15; abundance: once; j_gene: TRBJ2-1; d_gene: -; CDR3aa: CASSRSGNSYNEQFF; CDR3nt: TGTGCCAGCAGCCGATCCGGGAACTCCTACAATGAGCAGTTCTTC
v_gene: TRBV19; len: 14; abundance: -; j_gene: TRBJ2-7; d_gene: -; CDR3aa: CASSTLQSPYEQYF; CDR3nt: TGTGCCAGTAGTACCTTACAGAGCCCCTACGAGCAGTACTTC
v_gene: TRBV5-8; len: 16; abundance: -; j_gene: TRBJ2-1; d_gene: -; CDR3aa: CASSLVGTPLLNEQFF; CDR3nt: TGTGCCAGCAGCTTGGTAGGGACGCCTTTGCTCAATGAGCAGTTCTTC
v_gene: TRBV19; len: 12; abundance: -; j_gene: TRBJ1-1; d_gene: TRBD1; CDR3aa: CASSGQAGEAFF; CDR3nt: TGTGCCAGTAGTGGACAGGCGGGCGAAGCTTTCTTT
v_gene: TRBV18; len: 16; abundance: -; j_gene: TRBJ2-3; d_gene: TRBD2; CDR3aa: CASSLGLAGATDTQYF; CDR3nt: TGTGCCAGCTCACTAGGACTAGCGGGGGCCACAGATACGCAGTATTTT
v_gene: TRBV28; len: 16; abundance: once; j_gene: TRBJ1-3; d_gene: -; CDR3aa: CASSDPGPGIGNTIYF; CDR3nt: TGTGCCAGCAGTGACCCGGGACCGGGGATCGGAAACACCATATATTTT
v_gene: TRBV19; len: 15; abundance: -; j_gene: TRBJ2-1; d_gene: -; CDR3aa: CASTTEWLNYNEQFF; CDR3nt: TGTGCCAGTACAACAGAGTGGTTGAACTACAATGAGCAGTTCTTC
v_gene: TRBV25-1; len: 14; abundance: -; j_gene: TRBJ1-5; d_gene: -; CDR3aa: CASSDVRDNQPQHF; CDR3nt: TGTGCCAGCAGTGATGTTCGGGACAATCAGCCCCAGCATTTT
v_gene: TRBV5-6; len: 13; abundance: -; j_gene: TRBJ2-7; d_gene: TRBD1; CDR3aa: CASSRGQGYEQYF; CDR3nt: TGTGCCAGCAGCAGAGGACAGGGCTACGAGCAGTACTTC
v_gene: TRBV5-1; len: 12; abundance: -; j_gene: TRBJ2-5; d_gene: TRBD1; CDR3aa: CASSWDRETQYF; CDR3nt: TGCGCCAGCAGCTGGGACAGGGAGACCCAGTACTTC
v_gene: TRBV7-2; len: 15; abundance: -; j_gene: TRBJ2-1; d_gene: TRBD2; CDR3aa: CASSAVAGGLNEQFF; CDR3nt: TGTGCCAGCAGTGCCGTGGCGGGGGGGCTAAATGAGCAGTTCTTC
v_gene: TRBV5-4; len: 13; abundance: -; j_gene: TRBJ2-7; d_gene: TRBD1; CDR3aa: CASSLRTGGEQYF; CDR3nt: TGTGCCAGCAGCCTGAGGACAGGGGGCGAGCAGTACTTC
v_gene: TRBV7-9; len: 15; abundance: -; j_gene: TRBJ2-1; d_gene: -; CDR3aa: CASSLGGTAYNEQFF; CDR3nt: TGTGCCAGCAGCTTGGGGGGGACAGCTTACAATGAGCAGTTCTTC
v_gene: TRBV10-3; len: 17; abundance: -; j_gene: TRBJ2-1; d_gene: TRBD2; CDR3aa: CAISESPGTREYNEQFF; CDR3nt: TGTGCCATCAGTGAGTCGCCCGGGACTAGAGAGTACAATGAGCAGTTCTTC
v_gene: TRBV6-1; len: 12; abundance: few; j_gene: TRBJ1-1; d_gene: TRBD1; CDR3aa: CASSETGGEAFF; CDR3nt: TGTGCCAGCAGTGAGACAGGGGGTGAAGCTTTCTTT
v_gene: TRBV6-6; len: 13; abundance: -; j_gene: TRBJ1-1; d_gene: -; CDR3aa: CASSGQLNTEAFF; CDR3nt: TGTGCCAGCAGTGGACAGCTAAACACTGAAGCTTTCTTT
v_gene: TRBV9; len: 14; abundance: once; j_gene: TRBJ1-4; d_gene: -; CDR3aa: CASSVRHSNEKLFF; CDR3nt: TGTGCCAGCAGCGTGAGGCACTCTAATGAAAAACTGTTTTTT
v_gene: TRBV15; len: 13; abundance: -; j_gene: TRBJ1-6; d_gene: TRBD1; CDR3aa: CATSRGTGSPLHF; CDR3nt: TGTGCCACCAGCAGAGGGACAGGGTCACCCCTCCACTTT
v_gene: TRBV19; len: 16; abundance: -; j_gene: TRBJ2-1; d_gene: -; CDR3aa: CASSIGARSSYNEQFF; CDR3nt: TGTGCCAGTAGTATTGGGGCGCGCAGCTCCTACAATGAGCAGTTCTTC
v_gene: TRBV7-9; len: 14; abundance: -; j_gene: TRBJ1-1; d_gene: -; CDR3aa: CASTMGGAVTEAFF; CDR3nt: TGTGCCAGCACCATGGGGGGGGCTGTGACTGAAGCTTTCTTT
v_gene: TRBV7-9; len: 15; abundance: -; j_gene: TRBJ1-1; d_gene: -; CDR3aa: CASSLLRHMNTEAFF; CDR3nt: TGTGCCAGCAGCTTACTCCGTCATATGAACACTGAAGCTTTCTTT
v_gene: TRBV4-2; len: 13; abundance: -; j_gene: TRBJ2-5; d_gene: -; CDR3aa: CASSQEIEETQYF; CDR3nt: TGTGCCAGCAGCCAGGAAATTGAAGAGACCCAGTACTTC
v_gene: TRBV19; len: 14; abundance: -; j_gene: TRBJ2-2; d_gene: TRBD1; CDR3aa: CASQNRQGHGELFF; CDR3nt: TGTGCCAGTCAAAATCGACAGGGACACGGGGAGCTGTTTTTT
v_gene: TRBV5-1; len: 15; abundance: -; j_gene: TRBJ2-5; d_gene: TRBD1; CDR3aa: CASSLGQGYQETQYF; CDR3nt: TGCGCCAGCAGCTTGGGACAGGGGTACCAAGAGACCCAGTACTTC
v_gene: TRBV10-3; len: 15; abundance: once; j_gene: TRBJ1-5; d_gene: -; CDR3aa: CAISFGGDSNQPQHF; CDR3nt: TGTGCCATCAGTTTCGGGGGGGATAGCAATCAGCCCCAGCATTTT
v_gene: TRBV28; len: 12; abundance: -; j_gene: TRBJ1-2; d_gene: -; CDR3aa: CASSLGTYGYTF; CDR3nt: TGTGCCAGCAGTCTCGGGACTTATGGCTACACCTTC
v_gene: TRBV7-6; len: 14; abundance: -; j_gene: TRBJ2-7; d_gene: -; CDR3aa: CASSFGANSYEQYF; CDR3nt: TGTGCCAGCAGCTTCGGTGCGAATTCATACGAGCAGTACTTC
v_gene: TRBV6-5; len: 13; abundance: few; j_gene: TRBJ2-1; d_gene: -; CDR3aa: CASSSPIGDEQFF; CDR3nt: TGTGCCAGCAGTTCCCCGATCGGGGATGAGCAGTTCTTC
v_gene: TRBV20-1; len: 17; abundance: -; j_gene: TRBJ2-1; d_gene: TRBD2; CDR3aa: CSASRLIAGGRFNEQFF; CDR3nt: TGCAGTGCTAGTCGGCTAATAGCGGGAGGGAGGTTCAATGAGCAGTTCTTC
v_gene: TRBV3-1/TRBV3-2; len: 12; abundance: -; j_gene: TRBJ2-1; d_gene: -; CDR3aa: CASSHSSVEQFF; CDR3nt: TGTGCCAGCAGCCACTCTAGCGTTGAGCAGTTCTTC
v_gene: TRBV28; len: 14; abundance: -; j_gene: TRBJ2-7; d_gene: TRBD2; CDR3aa: CASSSPGGVGEQYF; CDR3nt: TGTGCCAGCAGTTCACCCGGGGGGGTTGGGGAGCAGTACTTC
v_gene: TRBV19; len: 14; abundance: -; j_gene: TRBJ1-1; d_gene: -; CDR3aa: CAAKRLGKGAEAFF; CDR3nt: TGTGCCGCAAAAAGATTAGGGAAAGGGGCTGAAGCTTTCTTT
v_gene: TRBV4-1; len: 14; abundance: few; j_gene: TRBJ1-5; d_gene: -; CDR3aa: CASSQEGSYQPQHF; CDR3nt: TGCGCCAGCAGCCAAGAGGGCAGTTATCAGCCCCAGCATTTT
v_gene: TRBV6-5; len: 14; abundance: -; j_gene: TRBJ2-7; d_gene: -; CDR3aa: CASRPTGMEGEQYF; CDR3nt: TGTGCCAGCAGACCGACAGGGATGGAGGGAGAGCAGTACTTC
v_gene: TRBV12-3/TRBV12-4; len: 12; abundance: -; j_gene: TRBJ1-2; d_gene: -; CDR3aa: CASSLRASGYTF; CDR3nt: TGTGCCAGCAGTTTAAGGGCTTCGGGCTACACCTTC
v_gene: TRBV6-2/TRBV6-3; len: 16; abundance: -; j_gene: TRBJ2-3; d_gene: -; CDR3aa: CASSYVQRGVTDTQYF; CDR3nt: TGTGCCAGCAGTTATGTCCAGAGGGGCGTTACTGATACGCAGTATTTT
v_gene: TRBV9; len: 13; abundance: -; j_gene: TRBJ2-3; d_gene: -; CDR3aa: CASSVGRTDTQYF; CDR3nt: TGTGCCAGCAGCGTAGGCCGCACAGATACGCAGTATTTT
v_gene: TRBV7-2; len: 17; abundance: -; j_gene: TRBJ1-2; d_gene: -; CDR3aa: CASSPSTDPTRGYGYTF; CDR3nt: TGTGCCAGCAGCCCCTCCACGGACCCAACCCGAGGCTATGGCTACACCTTC